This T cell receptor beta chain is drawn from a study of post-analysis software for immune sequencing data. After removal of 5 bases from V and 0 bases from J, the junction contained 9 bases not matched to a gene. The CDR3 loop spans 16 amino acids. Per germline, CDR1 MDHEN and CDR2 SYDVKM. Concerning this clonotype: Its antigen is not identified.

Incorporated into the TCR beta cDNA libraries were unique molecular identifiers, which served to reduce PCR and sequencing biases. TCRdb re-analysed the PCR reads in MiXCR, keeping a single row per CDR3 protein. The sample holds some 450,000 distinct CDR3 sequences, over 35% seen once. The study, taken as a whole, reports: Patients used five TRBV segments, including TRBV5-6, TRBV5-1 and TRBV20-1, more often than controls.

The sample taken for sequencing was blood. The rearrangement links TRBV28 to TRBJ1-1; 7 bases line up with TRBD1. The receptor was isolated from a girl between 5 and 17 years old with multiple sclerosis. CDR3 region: CASSPERGQVNTEAFF. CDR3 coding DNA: TGTGCCAGCAGTCCGGAGCGCGGACAGGTGAACACTGAAGCTTTCTTT.